This is a list of T cell receptor beta chains from one sample in a study of blood T cell repertoires in COVID-19. Produced via immunoSEQ multiplex PCR; TCRdb's table is partial and in-frame only. The data contain 52,000 or so clones, 88% of them singletons. The material sequenced was peripheral blood. These receptors came from a man in his 60s with active COVID-19. CDR3s include the opening cysteine and the closing phenylalanine or tryptophan. The D gene is left open where the match is weak. The size field is filled for only some rows; it gives once, few, many or a size class.

TRBJ1-2	TRBD1	NA	TRBV7-9	TGTGCCAGCAGCTCCGGGACAGAGAACTATGGCTACACCTTC	CASSSGTENYGYTF
TRBJ2-2	NA	NA	TRBV19	TGTGCCAGTTCGACCCGGGGATCCGGGGAGCTGTTTTTT	CASSTRGSGELFF
TRBJ2-7	TRBD1	few	TRBV11-2	TGTGCCAGCAGCCCGTCCGACAGGGCTCACGAGCAGTACTTC	CASSPSDRAHEQYF
TRBJ1-6	NA	NA	TRBV6-5	TGTGCCCGCAGTTATGCTAGCTGGGTTGGTTCACCCCTCCACTTT	CARSYASWVGSPLHF
TRBJ2-7	NA	NA	TRBV5-8	TGTGCCAGCAGACAGATTTACGAGCAGTACTTC	CASRQIYEQYF
TRBJ2-1	TRBD2	medium-sized	TRBV4-1	TGCGCCAGCAGCTCCCTGACTAGCGCTGGCAATGAGCAGTTCTTC	CASSSLTSAGNEQFF
TRBJ2-4	TRBD1	NA	TRBV12-5	TGTGCTAGTGCTTTGGGACAGAGTTCTCGCGCTTTCCCAAACATTCAGTACTTC	CASALGQSSRAFPNIQYF
TRBJ1-6	NA	NA	TRBV25-1	TGTGCCAGCAGTGACCCGGTGGAACAGGCGATTTATAATTCACCCCTCCACTTT	CASSDPVEQAIYNSPLHF
TRBJ2-1	NA	NA	TRBV27	TGTGCCAGCAGTTTATCCCTCGACAATGAGCAGTTCTTC	CASSLSLDNEQFF
TRBJ2-5	TRBD2	NA	TRBV5-1	TGCGCCAGCAGCTCACCGGGACTAGCGGAAAATCAAGAGACCCAGTACTTC	CASSSPGLAENQETQYF
TRBJ1-5	NA	NA	TRBV4-1	TGCGCCAGCAGCCAAGGGAGGGTCAATCAGCCCCAGCATTTT	CASSQGRVNQPQHF
TRBJ1-2	TRBD1	NA	TRBV7-3	TGTGCCAGCAGCTCGGACAGGGGCGGTGGCTACACCTTC	CASSSDRGGGYTF
TRBJ2-7	NA	NA	TRBV29-1	TGCAGCGTTGAAACCCAGGGCTTAGGCGAGCAGTACTTC	CSVETQGLGEQYF
TRBJ1-1	NA	NA	TRBV3-1/TRBV3-2	TGTGCCAGCAGCCAATTGGCCGCGGTAGCTTTCTTT	CASSQLAAVAFF
TRBJ2-6	TRBD2	once	TRBV14	TGTGCCAGCAGCCGCCAACCGGGACTAGCGGTCTCTGGGGCCAACGTCCTGACTTTC	CASSRQPGLAVSGANVLTF
TRBJ2-1	TRBD1	NA	TRBV9	TGTGCCAGCAGCGTAGCGGACAGGGGAAGGAATGAGCAGTTCTTC	CASSVADRGRNEQFF
TRBJ2-7	NA	NA	TRBV11-2	TGTGCCAGCAGCTTAGATTATCGCTACGAGCAGTACTTC	CASSLDYRYEQYF
TRBJ2-7	TRBD1	NA	TRBV29-1	TGCAGCGTTGAGGGCTGGACAGGGGGCAACGAGCAGTACTTC	CSVEGWTGGNEQYF
TRBJ2-7	NA	NA	TRBV29-1	TGCAGCGTCTATGGGGGGGGCCCTAGCGTCACCTACGAGCAGTACTTC	CSVYGGGPSVTYEQYF
TRBJ2-5	NA	once	TRBV5-8	TGTGCCAGCCGGGGACTTCGCAAGACCCAGTACTTC	CASRGLRKTQYF
TRBJ2-7	NA	once	TRBV6-5	TGTGCCAGCAGTTATGGGGCCGAGCAGTACTTC	CASSYGAEQYF
TRBJ2-7	NA	few	TRBV2	TGTGCCAGCAGCGACTCCGGACAGACCTACGAGCAGTACTTC	CASSDSGQTYEQYF
TRBJ2-7	TRBD2	NA	TRBV5-6	TGTGCCAGCAGCTTGAGAATTCGCGGGAGTTTCGACGAGCAGTACTTC	CASSLRIRGSFDEQYF
TRBJ1-2	NA	NA	TRBV19	TGTGCCAGTAGTATTCAGGGGAACTATGGCTACACCTTC	CASSIQGNYGYTF
TRBJ2-5	TRBD2	NA	TRBV10-3	TGTGCCATCAGTAGCGGGACTAGCGGGTTGGAGACCCAGTACTTC	CAISSGTSGLETQYF
TRBJ2-7	NA	NA	TRBV28	TGTGCCAGCGGATCAGCGGTCCCGGGCTCCTACGAGCAGTACTTC	CASGSAVPGSYEQYF
TRBJ2-1	NA	NA	TRBV7-9	TGTGCCAGCAGTCAAGCGGGCGAGGTCTCGAACCGGTTCTTC	CASSQAGEVSNRFF
TRBJ2-7	NA	few	TRBV27	TGTGCCACGAGGGGGACGCAGAGCTACGAGCAGTACTTC	CATRGTQSYEQYF
TRBJ2-7	TRBD1	once	TRBV2	TGTGCCAGCAGTGACACGGCCCCGGGACAGGTCTTCAACGAGCAGTACTTC	CASSDTAPGQVFNEQYF
TRBJ1-1	NA	NA	TRBV3-1/TRBV3-2	TGTGCCAGCAGCCCTCAGGGGCTGAACACTGAAGCTTTCTTT	CASSPQGLNTEAFF
TRBJ1-5	NA	NA	TRBV4-1	TGCGCCAGCAGCCAAGCGGTTTGGCAGCCCCAGCATTTT	CASSQAVWQPQHF
TRBJ2-1	TRBD2	NA	TRBV7-3	TGTGCCAGCAGCTCGCCGGGACTAGCGGGAGTTGAGCAGTTCTTC	CASSSPGLAGVEQFF
TRBJ2-7	TRBD2	NA	TRBV19	TGTGCCAGTAGTATAGAGACTAGCGGGAGGGTCTACGAGCAGTACTTC	CASSIETSGRVYEQYF
TRBJ2-2	NA	NA	TRBV7-8	TGTGCCAGGCAACAGGGAAACACCGGGGAGCTGTTTTTT	CARQQGNTGELFF
TRBJ2-3	NA	NA	TRBV29-1	TGCAGCGTTTATTTAGGGGTCTACACAGATACGCAGTATTTT	CSVYLGVYTDTQYF
TRBJ2-7	TRBD2	NA	TRBV18	TGTGCCAGCTCACCAGTCCAGCGGGAGGCACAGAGATTC	CASSPVQREAQRF
TRBJ2-7	TRBD1	once	TRBV10-3	TGTGCCTTAGGACAGGGTAGCTCCTACGAGCAGTACTTC	CALGQGSSYEQYF
TRBJ2-3	NA	NA	TRBV5-1	TGCGCCAGCAGCCCTACCACAGATACGCAGTATTTT	CASSPTTDTQYF
TRBJ2-3	NA	NA	TRBV4-2	TGTGCCAGCAGCCAAGAGGCGGGACAGCCCTTGTATTTT	CASSQEAGQPLYF
TRBJ2-1	TRBD2	NA	TRBV27	TGTGCCAGCAGTTCCCTCGAAGCGGGAGAGAACAATGAGCAGTTCTTC	CASSSLEAGENNEQFF
TRBJ2-3	TRBD1	NA	TRBV5-1	TGCGCCAGCAGCTTGGGACAGGGGATAGATACGCAGTATTTT	CASSLGQGIDTQYF
TRBJ2-3	TRBD1	NA	TRBV30	TGTGCCTGGAGTGTACCGGGACAGGGCTCAGGGGATACGCAGTATTTT	CAWSVPGQGSGDTQYF
TRBJ2-6	NA	NA	TRBV4-2	TGTGCCAGCAGCCAAGCCGGGATACTCGCTGGGGCCAACGTCCTGACTTTC	CASSQAGILAGANVLTF
TRBJ2-7	NA	NA	TRBV6-5	TGTGCCAGCAGTACGGGACACGGCTACGAGCAGTACTTC	CASSTGHGYEQYF
TRBJ2-1	NA	NA	TRBV9	TGTGCCAGCAGCGTACCCAACTCCTACAATGAGCAGTTCTTC	CASSVPNSYNEQFF
TRBJ1-5	TRBD1	NA	TRBV19	TGTGCCAGTATCCCGACAGGGATTAGCAATCAGCCCCAGCATTTT	CASIPTGISNQPQHF
TRBJ2-2	NA	NA	TRBV10-2	TGCGCCAGCTTCACGAACACCGGGGAGCTGTTTTTT	CASFTNTGELFF
TRBJ1-5	NA	NA	TRBV6-1	TGTGCCAGCAGTGAAGAGTTTGTGCAGGGCCAAAGTCAGCCCCAGCATTTT	CASSEEFVQGQSQPQHF
TRBJ2-5	NA	NA	TRBV21-1	TGTGCCAGCAGCAAACTAGGCGGGGGCGATTTAAAAGAGACCCAGTACTTC	CASSKLGGGDLKETQYF
TRBJ2-1	TRBD2	NA	TRBV10-1	TGCGCCAGCAGCTGCTCTAGCGGAGTTACCTACAATGAGCAGTTCTTC	CASSCSSGVTYNEQFF